Sequencing of this TCR beta chain was carried out in a study of blood T cell repertoires in COVID-19. Study at large: Samples came from the United States, Italy and Spain, spanning acute and convalescent COVID-19. Sample material is recorded as cDNA or gDNA derived from T cells, B-cell-depleted T cells, or PBMCs.

The repertoire was sequenced with immunoSEQ multiplex PCR; TCRdb's copy has only in-frame clones and lacks some. The table records approximately 46,000 clones, around 85% of them present only once. The source of this sequence is a man between 60 and 75 years old with acute or convalescent COVID-19. Input material: peripheral blood.

Here the CDR3 reads CASSLGQGWTDTQYF. The CDR3 DNA reads TGTGCCAGCAGCCTTGGACAGGGGTGGACAGATACGCAGTATTTT. The chain uses TRBV7-6 and TRBJ2-3; TRBD1 matches 9 bases. The trim removed 5 bases at V and 3 bases at J, leaving 6 bases unmatched. The CDR3 runs to 15 residues. Germline lookup yields CDR1 SGHVS and CDR2 FNYEAQ.